The 23 T cell receptor beta chains reported below all come from one sample, sequenced in a study of cytomegalovirus exposure and HLA in healthy donors. The PCR made use of 60 Vbeta and 13 Jbeta primers. TCRdb keeps only in-frame clones here, not all; method: immunoSEQ multiplex PCR. The sample carries about 130,000 clones, around 72% recorded once. Sequencing input: PBMCs. The receptors originated from a man aged 30 to 39 in good health and CMV-seronegative.

The chain couples TRBV7-2 to TRBJ2-1, with TRBD1 as a possible D gene (7 bases). Per the germline V gene, CDR1 is SGHTA and CDR2 is FQGNSA. With 2 bases removed from V and 9 bases from J, the gap between germline ends came to 17 bases. This CDR3 contains 15 residues. The CDR3 region has the DNA TGTGCCAGCAGCTTAACGATTTCCAGGGGGGCTGAGCAGTTCTTC. This translates into CASSLTISRGAEQFF. The complete variable domain, with remaining parts taken from reference TRBV7-2 and TRBJ2-1, reads GAGVSQSPSNKVTEKGKDVELRCDPISGHTALYWYRQSLGQGLEFLIYFQGNSAPDKSGLPSDRFSAERTGGSVSTLTIQRTQQEDSAVYLCASSLTISRGAEQFFGPGTRLTVL.

This rearrangement joins TRBV28 to TRBJ1-2, with TRBD1 identical over 7 bases. Germline V gene sequence: CDR1 MDHEN, CDR2 SYDVKM. The CDR3 runs 12 residues. The J segment lost 8 bases and the V segment lost 5 bases, leaving 5 bases of the junction unmatched. The CDR3 loop reads CASSRQGRGYTF. The DNA of the CDR3 is TGTGCCAGCAGTCGACAGGGTCGCGGCTACACCTTC.

This clone has more than one count but fewer than ten. The rearrangement joins TRBV4-2 to TRBJ1-4; no reliable D call. This CDR3 contains 16 residues. Looked up from germline, CDR1 is LGHNA and CDR2 is YNFKEQ. V dropped 8 bases and J dropped 6 bases, with 22 bases sitting between them. CDR3 nucleotide sequence: TGTGCCAGCTCCTTTTCGGGAAACCCGGCGGATGAAAAACTGTTTTTT. This translates into CASSFSGNPADEKLFF.

The V and J genes are TRBV6-5 and TRBJ2-7; D might be TRBD2 (5 bases). The V and J ends lost 2 bases and 0 bases respectively, with 11 bases between them. The CDR3 sequence is 15 residues long. Germline CDR1 is MNHEY and CDR2 is SVGAGI. This chain's CDR3 is CASSYRDGSSYEQYF. The CDR3 DNA follows: TGTGCCAGCAGTTACAGGGATGGGAGCTCCTACGAGCAGTACTTC.

The genes are TRBV18 and TRBJ1-1; D is uncertain. Germline V gene sequence: CDR1 KGHSH, CDR2 LQKENI. This CDR3 contains 15 residues. With 1 base removed from V and 0 bases from J, the gap between germline ends came to 9 bases. The CDR3 sequence: CASSPLAKMNTEAFF. The CDR3 coding sequence is TGTGCCAGCTCACCACTGGCCAAGATGAACACTGAAGCTTTCTTT.

The chain is built from TRBV2 and TRBJ1-2; the D is unclear. CDR3 length: 13 residues. V lost 5 bases to trimming and J lost 5 bases, with 12 bases between them. The germline V gene encodes CDR1 SNHLY and CDR2 FYNNEI. The CDR3 bases are TGTGCCAGCAGTCCGGGTCGTCTTTATGGCTACACCTTC. It specifies CASSPGRLYGYTF.

This chain links TRBV7-2 with TRBJ2-7; the match to TRBD1 covers 10 bases. Germline loops: CDR1 SGHTA, CDR2 FQGNSA. The trim removed 7 bases at V and 3 bases at J, leaving 9 bases unmatched. The CDR3 is 15 amino acids. DNA for the CDR3: TGTGCCAGCACCCCGTGGGGACAGGGGTACTACGAGCAGTACTTC. Translation gives CASTPWGQGYYEQYF.

The chain uses TRBV2 and TRBJ1-2, with D perhaps TRBD1 (5 bases). The CDR3 is 15 amino acids. Germline CDR1 SNHLY, CDR2 FYNNEI. V lost 3 bases and J 8 bases, leaving 19 bases between the germline ends. The CDR3 region has the DNA TGTGCCAGCAGTGAGGTGGACACCGAATTCGGAGGCTACACCTTC. Its translation: CASSEVDTEFGGYTF. The complete variable domain, with remaining parts taken from reference TRBV2 and TRBJ1-2, reads EPEVTQTPSHQVTQMGQEVILRCVPISNHLYFYWYRQILGQKVEFLVSFYNNEISEKSEIFDDQFSVERPDGSNFTLKIRSTKLEDSAMYFCASSEVDTEFGGYTFGSGTRLTVV.

The chain combines TRBV4-1 with TRBJ2-7; perhaps TRBD1 as D (5 bases). The CDR3 is 15 residues long. V was pared by 5 bases and J by 3 bases, with 17 bases between. The germline gives CDR1 MGHRA, CDR2 YSYEKL. Here the CDR3 reads CASSSQDTGNYEQYF. Written as DNA, the CDR3 is TGCGCCAGCAGCTCCCAGGACACCGGCAACTACGAGCAGTACTTC.

The V and J genes are TRBV18 and TRBJ2-1; D is perhaps TRBD1 (6 bases). Trimming took off 5 bases at V and 8 bases at J, with 7 bases between the two ends. The CDR3 loop spans 11 amino acids. CDR1 and CDR2 (germline): KGHSH, LQKENI. The CDR3 reads CASSYRDEQFF. In nucleotides, the CDR3 is TGTGCCAGCTCATACAGGGATGAGCAGTTCTTC.

The J gene is TRBJ2-5, the V gene TRBV29-1, with unresolved D. This CDR3 is built from 14 residues. V dropped 2 bases and J dropped 0 bases, with 10 bases sitting between them. Germline V gene lookup returns CDR1 SQVTM and CDR2 ANQGSEA. The DNA of the CDR3 is TGCAGCGTTGAACGTCTCGGGTACCAAGAGACCCAGTACTTC. It codes for CSVERLGYQETQYF.

The chain has TRBV11-3 and TRBJ2-2; a possible D gene is TRBD1 (6 bases). The CDR3 length is 13 residues. Trimming stripped 3 bases from V and 6 bases from J, with 8 bases between. From germline, CDR1 is SGHNT and CDR2 YENEEA. This chain's CDR3 is CASSLRGSGELFF. The DNA of the CDR3 is TGTGCCAGCAGCTTGAGGGGGTCCGGGGAGCTGTTTTTT.

The chain links TRBV9 to TRBJ1-5; a weak D match, TRBD1 (6 bases). With 4 bases removed from V and 4 bases from J, the gap between germline ends came to 15 bases. The CDR3 runs 15 residues. Per the germline V gene, CDR1 is SGDLS and CDR2 is YYNGEE. CDR3 protein: CASSLGGQINQPQHF. As DNA, the CDR3 is TGTGCCAGCAGCCTAGGGGGGCAGATTAATCAGCCCCAGCATTTT.

The rearrangement links TRBV27 to TRBJ2-3; no reliable D call. Per the germline V gene, CDR1 is MNHEY and CDR2 is SMNVEV (reference sequence). V lost 0 bases and J 8 bases, leaving 9 bases between the germline ends. The CDR3 totals 13 residues. Here the CDR3 DNA reads TGTGCCAGCAGTTTATCAAGCACCCCTACGCAGTATTTT. Protein: CASSLSSTPTQYF.

The chain is built from TRBV4-2 and TRBJ2-5; 9 bases map to TRBD1. The DNA matches TRBJ2-7 better at its end, which makes the J call doubtful. Germline CDR1 reads LGHNA; CDR2 reads YNFKEQ. This CDR3 is 15 amino acids long. CDR3 DNA: TGTGCCAGCAGCCAGGTGGGACAGGGCGCCTACGAGCAGTACTTC. It codes for CASSQVGQGAYEQYF.

The chain couples TRBV10-1 to TRBJ1-1, with D tentatively TRBD1 (6 bases). Germline CDR1 reads WNHNN; CDR2 reads SYGVQD (reference sequence). The V and J ends lost 2 bases and 8 bases respectively, with 12 bases between them. The CDR3 length is 13 residues. CDR3 DNA sequence: TGCGCCAGCAGTGAGACCGCGGACAGAGAAGCTTTCTTT. Its translation: CASSETADREAFF.

This clone was detected a few times. The CDR3 DNA reads TGTGCCAGCAGATTCGACAGGGGCGGTTCACCCCTCCACTTT. Protein: CASRFDRGGSPLHF. The chain links TRBV6-5 to TRBJ1-6, with TRBD1 identical over 8 bases. With V trimmed by 6 bases and J by 9 bases, 7 bases remained unmatched. Germline lookup yields CDR1 MNHEY and CDR2 SVGAGI. The CDR3 is 14 amino acids.

The V call is TRBV28, the J call TRBJ2-7; 7 positions match TRBD1. The CDR3 consists of 13 residues. Germline CDR1 is MDHEN and CDR2 is SYDVKM. The ends lost 1 base at V and 13 bases at J; junction bases unmatched: 10. The CDR3 region has the DNA TGTGCCAGCAGTTTATACTCCGGGGACAGTTTTTACTTC. It specifies CASSLYSGDSFYF.

This chain connects TRBV18 to TRBJ2-1, with D maybe TRBD2 (5 bases). CDR1 and CDR2 (germline): KGHSH, LQKENI. Trimming stripped 3 bases from V and 9 bases from J, with 18 bases between. The CDR3 is 15 residues long. CDR3 residues: CASSPRTDFIGEQFF. In DNA, the CDR3 is TGTGCCAGCTCACCTAGGACTGATTTTATCGGTGAGCAGTTCTTC.

This CDR3 reads CASSWGGGLSEQFF. The CDR3 DNA reads as TGTGCCAGCAGCTGGGGCGGGGGATTGAGTGAGCAGTTCTTC. This chain uses TRBV5-6 with TRBJ2-1, with 7 bases that match TRBD2. J was trimmed by 9 bases and V by 3 bases; bases with no gene match: 9. The CDR3 covers 14 residues. Germline CDR1 SGHDT, CDR2 YYEEEE.

J is TRBJ1-6 and V is TRBV21-1; no check of the table's D call, TRBD1, against the DNA was made. TRBV21-1 corresponds to a pseudogene. The CDR3 runs to 17 residues. DNA for the CDR3: TGTGCCAGCAGCAAAGAACGAGGGACAGGGCTTAATTCACCCCTCCACTTT. Encoded protein: CASSKERGTGLNSPLHF.

V is TRBV7-9 and J is TRBJ1-1; 11 bases align to TRBD1. The V and J ends lost 5 bases and 6 bases, in that order; junction bases with no gene match: 8. Germline CDR1 reads SEHNR; CDR2 reads FQNEAQ (reference sequence). The CDR3 extends over 15 amino acids. Written as DNA, the CDR3 is TGTGCCAGCAGCCCAAAAGGACAGGGGGCTCCTGAAGCTTTCTTT. Protein sequence: CASSPKGQGAPEAFF.

Remarks on this clone: The sample contains more than one DNA sequence encoding this CDR3. The genes are TRBV27 and TRBJ1-1, with TRBD1 as a possible D gene (6 bases). Germline assignment: CDR1 MNHEY and CDR2 SMNVEV (reference sequence). Trimming removed 6 bases at V and 0 bases at J, with 14 bases between. CDR3 length equals 15 residues. The CDR3 DNA follows: TGTGCCAGCAGCCTGCCTGGACAGTTGAACACTGAAGCTTTCTTT. This sequence encodes CASSLPGQLNTEAFF.